The 11 T cell receptor beta chains listed next were all sequenced from one sample in a study of CD8 T cells in acute hepatitis C reinfection. The time point was: at least 347 days after estimated infection, following spontaneous clearance. Sequencing of hepatitis C virus-specific cells was done ex vivo rather than after in vitro expansion. Here immunoSEQ multiplex PCR was the method, and the copy in TCRdb shows in-frame clones only, minus some. This sample has approximately 170 clones, with 75% found just once. Study-wide findings and caveats: Overrepresentation in the naive pool did not explain the preferential TRBV04 and TRBV06 usage seen in all groups.

The source was HCV NS3-1073 tetramer-sorted CD8+ T cells from PBMCs, collected at follow-up. The source is a woman between 18 and 30 years old who spontaneously cleared hepatitis C infection.

This chain joins TRBV4-2 and TRBJ2-2, with D hard to call. The V gene lost 0 bases and the J gene lost 13 bases, with 15 bases spanning the gap. Germline CDR1 LGHNA, CDR2 YNFKEQ. This CDR3 region has 14 residues. CDR3 amino acids: CASSQEEGPLGLFF. The CDR3 DNA reads TGTGCCAGCAGCCAAGAGGAAGGCCCCCTTGGGCTGTTTTTT.

The chain joins TRBV30 to TRBJ1-1; D is possibly TRBD1 (5 bases). The CDR3 is 13 residues long. V lost 4 bases and J 5 bases, leaving 14 bases between the germline ends. The germline V gene has CDR1 GTSNPN and CDR2 SVGIG (reference sequence). The CDR3 sequence is CAWTSGAGTEAFF. The CDR3 DNA sequence: TGTGCCTGGACCTCCGGGGCGGGTACTGAAGCTTTCTTT.

The J gene is TRBJ2-2, the V gene TRBV15; D uncertain. Germline CDR1 and CDR2: LNHNV and YYDKDF (reference sequence). This CDR3 has 13 residues. Between the trimmed V and J ends, which lost 0 bases and 6 bases, there was a span of 5 bases. The CDR3 DNA sequence: TGTGCCACCAGCAGAGACTCCGCCGGGGAGCTGTTTTTT. Translating gives CATSRDSAGELFF.

The chain carries TRBV2 and TRBJ2-1; the D gene is possibly TRBD1 (6 bases). From germline, CDR1 is SNHLY and CDR2 FYNNEI. This CDR3 comprises 15 residues. Trimming took off 6 bases at V and 2 bases at J, with 14 bases between the two ends. Here the CDR3 reads CASSNRDTTYNEQFF. The CDR3 DNA sequence: TGTGCCAGCAGCAACCGGGACACCACCTACAATGAGCAGTTCTTC.

The chain has TRBV7-2 and TRBJ2-7; 9 bases align to TRBD2. Trimming cost V 1 base and J 7 bases; bases outside gene matches: 14. CDR1 is SGHTA and CDR2 is FQGNSA in the germline V gene. CDR3 length equals 17 residues. The CDR3 nucleotides read TGTGCCAGCAGCTTAGGAGGGTCTAGCGGGATGAACGAGGAGCAGTACTTC. Its protein product is CASSLGGSSGMNEEQYF.

The gene calls are TRBV5-6 and TRBJ1-1; D gene uncertain. V was cut by 3 bases and J by 0 bases, with 18 bases left in between. The CDR3 length is 17 residues. The germline V gene has CDR1 SGHDT and CDR2 YYEEEE. The CDR3 region is CASSSPVGRRMNTEAFF. The CDR3 DNA reads as TGTGCCAGCAGCTCACCCGTCGGGCGGCGCATGAACACTGAAGCTTTCTTT.

The chain employs TRBV4-1 and TRBJ2-7; either TRBD1 or TRBD2 may supply D (5 bases each). The CDR3 spans 14 residues. Looked up from germline, CDR1 is MGHRA and CDR2 is YSYEKL. Trimming left V 1 base short and J 3 bases short, with 10 bases between. CDR3 in DNA: TGCGCCAGCAGCCAAGGAGGGGTTAACTACGAGCAGTACTTC. Protein product: CASSQGGVNYEQYF.

The chain combines TRBV28 with TRBJ2-5; maybe TRBD1 (6 bases). Per the germline V gene, CDR1 is MDHEN and CDR2 is SYDVKM. The CDR3 length is 13 residues. V was cut by 5 bases and J by 5 bases, with 12 bases left in between. CDR3 in amino acids: CASSIQGTETQYF. The CDR3 nucleotides are TGTGCCAGCAGTATACAGGGCACGGAGACCCAGTACTTC.

With regard to this clone: A junction boundary mismatches the germline segment, possibly from a read error. V gene TRBV6-4 combines with J gene TRBJ2-5; D is ambiguous. Germline V lookup: CDR1 MRHNA, CDR2 SNTAGT. The CDR3 sequence is 9 residues long. The DNA of the CDR3 is TGTGCCAGCGGTGAGACCCAGTACTTC. Translating it yields CASGETQYF.

This clone has just one count. The chain uses TRBV7-8 and TRBJ2-3; 8 nucleotides align to TRBD1. Germline V lookup: CDR1 SGHVS, CDR2 FQNEAQ. The CDR3 extends over 15 amino acids. V shed 5 bases and J 2 bases; nucleotides not matched to a gene: 6. As DNA, the CDR3 is TGTGCCAGCAGCCGACCGGGACAGGCCACAGATACGCAGTATTTT. Its protein product is CASSRPGQATDTQYF.

CDR3 in amino acids: CASSYATKSKSRANVLTF. The CDR3 DNA reads TGTGCCAGCAGCTACGCCACTAAGTCCAAAAGTCGGGCCAACGTCCTGACTTTC. The V and J genes are TRBV7-7 and TRBJ2-6, with D unclear. The CDR3 consists of 18 residues. Per the germline V gene, CDR1 is SSHAT and CDR2 is FNYEAQ (reference sequence). Trimming shortened V by 4 bases and J by 5 bases, and 21 bases separated the two germline ends.